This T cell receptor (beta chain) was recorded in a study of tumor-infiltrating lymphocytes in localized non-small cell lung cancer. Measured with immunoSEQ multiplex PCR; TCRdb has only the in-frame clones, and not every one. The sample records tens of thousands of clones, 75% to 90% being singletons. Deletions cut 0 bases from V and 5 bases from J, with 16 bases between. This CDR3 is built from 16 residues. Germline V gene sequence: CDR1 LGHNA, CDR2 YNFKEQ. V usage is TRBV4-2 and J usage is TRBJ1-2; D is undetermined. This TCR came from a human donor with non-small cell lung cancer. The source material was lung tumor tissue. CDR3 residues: CASSQEVGQTVYGYTF. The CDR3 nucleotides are TGTGCCAGCAGCCAAGAAGTCGGGCAGACCGTTTATGGCTACACCTTC.